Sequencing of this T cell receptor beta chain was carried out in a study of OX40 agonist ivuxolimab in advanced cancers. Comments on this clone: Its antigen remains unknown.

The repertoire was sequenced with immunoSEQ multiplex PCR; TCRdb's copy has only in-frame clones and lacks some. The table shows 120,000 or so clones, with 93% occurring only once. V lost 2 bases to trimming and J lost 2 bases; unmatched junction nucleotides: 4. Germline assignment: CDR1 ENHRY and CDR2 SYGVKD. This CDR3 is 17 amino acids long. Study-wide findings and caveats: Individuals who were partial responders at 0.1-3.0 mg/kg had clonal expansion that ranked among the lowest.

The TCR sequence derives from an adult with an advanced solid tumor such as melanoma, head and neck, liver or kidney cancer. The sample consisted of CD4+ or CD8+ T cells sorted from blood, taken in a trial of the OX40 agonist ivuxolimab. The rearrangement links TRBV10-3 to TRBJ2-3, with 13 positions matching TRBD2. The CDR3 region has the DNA TGTGCCATCAGTGAGCCGGGACTAGCGGGGCACACAGATACGCAGTATTTT. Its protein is CAISEPGLAGHTDTQYF.